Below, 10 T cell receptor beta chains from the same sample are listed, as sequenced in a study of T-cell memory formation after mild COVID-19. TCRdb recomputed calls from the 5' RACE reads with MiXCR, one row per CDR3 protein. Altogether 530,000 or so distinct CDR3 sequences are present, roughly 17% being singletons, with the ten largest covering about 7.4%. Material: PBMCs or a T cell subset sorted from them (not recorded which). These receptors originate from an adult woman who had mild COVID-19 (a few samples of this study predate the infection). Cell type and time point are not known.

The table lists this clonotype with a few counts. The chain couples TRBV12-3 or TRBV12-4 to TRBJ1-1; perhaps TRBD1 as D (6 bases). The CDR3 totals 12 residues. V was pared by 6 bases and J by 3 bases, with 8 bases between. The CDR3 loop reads CASRRQDTEAFF. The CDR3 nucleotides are TGTGCCAGCAGACGACAGGACACTGAAGCTTTCTTT.

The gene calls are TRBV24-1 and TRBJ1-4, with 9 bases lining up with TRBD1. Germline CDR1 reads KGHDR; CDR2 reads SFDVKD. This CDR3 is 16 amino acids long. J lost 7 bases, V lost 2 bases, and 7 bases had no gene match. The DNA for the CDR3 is TGTGCCACCAGTGATTCGGGACAGGGCCCCGGTGAAAAACTGTTTTTT. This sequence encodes CATSDSGQGPGEKLFF.

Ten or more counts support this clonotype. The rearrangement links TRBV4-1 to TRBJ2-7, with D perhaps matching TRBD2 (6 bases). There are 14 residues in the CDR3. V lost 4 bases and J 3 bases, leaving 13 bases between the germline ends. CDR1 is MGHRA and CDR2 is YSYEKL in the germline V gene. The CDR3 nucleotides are TGCGCCAGCAGCCTGGGTGGAGGGCTCTACGAGCAGTACTTC. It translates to CASSLGGGLYEQYF.

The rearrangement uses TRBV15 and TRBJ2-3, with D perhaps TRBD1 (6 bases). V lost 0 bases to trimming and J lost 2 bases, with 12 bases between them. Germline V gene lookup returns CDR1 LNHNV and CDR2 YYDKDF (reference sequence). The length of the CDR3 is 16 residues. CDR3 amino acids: CATSRDSRGFTDTQYF. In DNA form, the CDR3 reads TGTGCCACCAGCAGAGATAGTAGGGGGTTCACAGATACGCAGTATTTT.

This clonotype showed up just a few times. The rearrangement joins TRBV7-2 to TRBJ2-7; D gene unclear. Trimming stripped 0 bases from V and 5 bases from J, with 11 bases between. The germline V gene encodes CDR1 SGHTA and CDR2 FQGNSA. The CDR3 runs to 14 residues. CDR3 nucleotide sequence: TGTGCCAGCAGCTTAGCGCTTTTTAACCACGAGCAGTACTTC. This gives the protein CASSLALFNHEQYF. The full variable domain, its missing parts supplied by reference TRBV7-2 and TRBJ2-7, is GAGVSQSPSNKVTEKGKDVELRCDPISGHTALYWYRQSLGQGLEFLIYFQGNSAPDKSGLPSDRFSAERTGGSVSTLTIQRTQQEDSAVYLCASSLALFNHEQYFGPGTRLTVT.

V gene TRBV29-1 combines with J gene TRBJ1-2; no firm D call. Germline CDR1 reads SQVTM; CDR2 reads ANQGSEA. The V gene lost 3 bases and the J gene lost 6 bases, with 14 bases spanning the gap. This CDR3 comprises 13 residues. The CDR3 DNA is TGCAGCGTTGATCTGGGGAAGGCGCATGGCTACACCTTC. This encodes CSVDLGKAHGYTF. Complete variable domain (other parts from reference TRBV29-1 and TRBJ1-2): SAVISQKPSRDICQRGTSLTIQCQVDSQVTMMFWYRQQPGQSLTLIATANQGSEATYESGFVIDKFPISRPNLTFSTLTVSNMSPEDSSIYLCSVDLGKAHGYTFGSGTRLTVV.

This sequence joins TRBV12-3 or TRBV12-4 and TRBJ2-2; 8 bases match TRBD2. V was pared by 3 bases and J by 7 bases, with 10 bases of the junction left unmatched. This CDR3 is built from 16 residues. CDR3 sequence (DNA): TGTGCCAGCAGTTTGGTGTACGGGAGGGCTAACGGGGAGCTGTTTTTT. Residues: CASSLVYGRANGELFF.

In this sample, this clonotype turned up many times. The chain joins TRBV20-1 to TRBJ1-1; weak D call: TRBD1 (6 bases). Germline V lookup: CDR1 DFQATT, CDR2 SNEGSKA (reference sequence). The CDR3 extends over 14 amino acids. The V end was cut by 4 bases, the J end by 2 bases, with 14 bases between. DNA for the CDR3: TGCAGTGCTAAAAAGACAGGACTCAACACTGAAGCTTTCTTT. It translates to CSAKKTGLNTEAFF.

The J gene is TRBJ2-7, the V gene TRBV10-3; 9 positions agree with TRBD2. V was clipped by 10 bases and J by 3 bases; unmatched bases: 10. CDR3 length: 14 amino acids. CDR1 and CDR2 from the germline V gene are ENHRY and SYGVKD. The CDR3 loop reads CATMRASGVYEQYF. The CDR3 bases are TGTGCCACCATGAGGGCTAGCGGGGTCTACGAGCAGTACTTC.

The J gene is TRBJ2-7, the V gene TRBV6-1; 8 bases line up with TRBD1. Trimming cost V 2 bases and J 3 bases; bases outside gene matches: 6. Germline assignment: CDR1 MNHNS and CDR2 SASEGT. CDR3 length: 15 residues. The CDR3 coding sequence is TGTGCCAGCAGTGAAAGCGCAGGGGGCTTCTACGAGCAGTACTTC. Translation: CASSESAGGFYEQYF.